This TCR beta chain was sequenced during a study of metastatic and nonmetastatic thyroid tumors. Study-wide background: For malignant and benign thyroid patients, tumor or nodule tissue and blood were the sources whose repertoires were compared. Study-level results: TCR beta diversity was reportedly significantly higher in malignant thyroid tumors than benign nodules, in blood and tumor.

Per germline, CDR1 MNHEY and CDR2 SVGEGT. Trimming took off 2 bases at V and 9 bases at J, with 8 bases between the two ends. CDR3 length: 12 amino acids. Nobody among the patients had been given any treatment before thyroid surgery. As originally analysed: To classify distant metastasis in papillary thyroid cancer, a model was built from CDR3 differences across clinicopathological groups. TCRdb re-clonotyped the PCR reads via MiXCR. These V and J calls rely on TCRdb rather than the paper's analysis. The table records over 20,000 clones, around 19% of them present only once. This clone was picked up a small number of times. Antigen unknown.

V gene TRBV6-2 or TRBV6-3 combines with J gene TRBJ2-1, with D unresolved. What was sequenced was blood. This TCR was sampled from a female donor with papillary thyroid cancer or a benign thyroid nodule (not recorded which). Some clones in this sample may be carry-over from other donors' samples. The CDR3 nucleotides read TGTGCCAGCAGTTACGGAAGAACTGAGCAGTTCTTC. Its translation is CASSYGRTEQFF.